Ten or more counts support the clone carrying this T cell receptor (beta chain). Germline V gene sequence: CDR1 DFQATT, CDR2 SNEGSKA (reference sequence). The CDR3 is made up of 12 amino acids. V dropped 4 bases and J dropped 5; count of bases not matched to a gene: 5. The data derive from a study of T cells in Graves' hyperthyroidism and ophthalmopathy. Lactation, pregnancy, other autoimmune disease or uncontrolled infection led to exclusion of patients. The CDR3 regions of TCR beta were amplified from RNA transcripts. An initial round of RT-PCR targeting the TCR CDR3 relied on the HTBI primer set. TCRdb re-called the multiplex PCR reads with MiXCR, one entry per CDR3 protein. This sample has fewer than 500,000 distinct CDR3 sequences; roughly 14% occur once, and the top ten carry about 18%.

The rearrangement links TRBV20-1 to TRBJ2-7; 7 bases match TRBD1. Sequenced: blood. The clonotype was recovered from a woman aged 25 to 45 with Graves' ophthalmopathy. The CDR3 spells CSAKGGFDEQYF. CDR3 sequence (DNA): TGCAGTGCTAAAGGGGGCTTCGACGAGCAGTACTTC.